The 2 T cell receptor beta chains reported below all come from one sample, sequenced in a study of early T cells in non-severe SARS-CoV-2 infection. TCRdb analysed the 5' RACE reads with MiXCR anew, one entry per CDR3 protein. The sample shows some 39,000 distinct CDR3 sequences, around 7.8% of them seen only once. The material sequenced was whole blood. These receptors were collected from an adult who was a healthcare worker with PCR-confirmed SARS-CoV-2 infection or an uninfected control (not recorded which).

There are many counts of this clonotype. V is TRBV5-5 and J is TRBJ1-5; TRBD1 matches at 9 bases. The CDR3 length is 15 residues. The germline V gene has CDR1 SGHKS and CDR2 YYEKEE (reference sequence). Trimming took 4 bases from V and 5 from J; bases not matched to a gene: 7. The CDR3 spells CASSGFWTGDQPQHF. CDR3 coding DNA: TGTGCCAGCAGCGGGTTTTGGACAGGGGATCAGCCCCAGCATTTT.

The chain recombines TRBV28 with TRBJ2-2, with 9 bases that match TRBD2. This CDR3 region has 13 residues. CDR1 is MDHEN, CDR2 SYDVKM, per germline. The V gene end was trimmed by 6 bases and the J gene end by 4 bases; junction bases not matched to a gene: 0. The DNA of the CDR3 is TGTGCCAGCAGGACTAGCGGCACCGGGGAGCTGTTTTTT. Encoded protein: CASRTSGTGELFF.